Sequencing of this TCR beta chain was carried out in a study of cytomegalovirus exposure and HLA in healthy donors. A multiplex PCR was run with 60 Vbeta primers and 13 Jbeta primers. Repertoires were generated with immunoSEQ multiplex PCR, while TCRdb's copy carries only in-frame clones and drops some. The top ten clones hold more than 1.5% of a sample with some 130,000 clones, approximately 61% of them seen once. There are 14 residues in the CDR3. J lost 7 bases, V lost 2 bases, and 5 bases had no gene match. The germline V gene encodes CDR1 SGHDN and CDR2 FVKESK. The receptor was derived from a human donor in good health. Sequenced sample: PBMCs. The chain is built from TRBV14 and TRBJ2-3; 8 bases match TRBD2. CDR3 nucleotides: TGTGCCAGCAGCCAAACGACTAGCGTCAATACGCAGTATTTT. This gives the protein CASSQTTSVNTQYF.